This T cell receptor beta chain was identified in a study of blood T cell repertoires in COVID-19. Original processing notes: From reference gene primer amplification, estimates of nucleated cell counts were derived. Assay used: immunoSEQ multiplex PCR; TCRdb lists only in-frame clones, some missing. D and trimming were read from the DNA, whereas the V and J calls and clone size are those reported in that table. Among some 180,000 clones listed, 88% were seen once. V lost 2 bases, J lost 9 bases, and 3 bases stayed unmatched. The CDR3 consists of 15 residues. From germline, CDR1 is MGHRA and CDR2 YSYEKL.

This receptor was taken from a man aged 45-65 years who had recovered from COVID-19. The chain has TRBV4-1 and TRBJ1-6; 11 bases fit TRBD1. Material for sequencing was peripheral blood. CDR3 sequence reads: CASSQQGQGVSPLHF. In nucleotides, the CDR3 is TGCGCCAGCAGCCAACAGGGACAGGGGGTTTCACCCCTCCACTTT.